This T cell receptor beta chain was sequenced for a study of T cells in localized non-small cell lung cancer (dated by TCRdb to the early 2020s). Some background on the complete study: The study analyzed T cell repertoires of hundreds of early-stage NSCLC patients, comparing tumors and uninvolved tumor-adjacent lungs. A mean age of 66.3 years was recorded for the NSCLC patients, of whom 129 were male and more than 85 were female. The cohort was made up of some 240 treatment-naive NSCLC patients whose localized lung tumors had been resected. What the work shows at the level of the full study, not this receptor alone: Because of the exploratory design, TCR variables were selected using unadjusted p-values without false-discovery rate correction. Higher blood T cell density associated with longer overall survival, while higher adjacent-lung clonality associated with shorter survival. Uninvolved tumor-adjacent lung showed the highest T cell clonality, higher than tumor, which suggests more focused antigenic responses in the adjacent lung. Of the top 100 tumor clones, a median of 57 were detected in paired uninvolved adjacent lung; under 30 were also among that lung's top 100. Because multi-region tumor sequencing was not done, intratumor heterogeneity could not be ruled out.

The germline V end is reduced by 2 bases and the J end by 4 bases; junction bases left unmatched: 3. The CDR3 runs 14 amino acids, cysteine and phenylalanine included. The CDR3 DNA has 42 bases and is translated from base 1. The germline V gene sets CDR1 to MNHEY and CDR2 to SVGAGI. TCR beta CDR3 regions were sequenced from DNA using the immunoSEQ Assay. In the original analysis: To compute T cell density, TCR beta template counts were normalized to usable DNA, which was estimated by amplifying housekeeping genes. The preseqR package was used to estimate richness by extrapolating to 400,000 templates for PBMC samples and to 120,000 templates for tissue samples. Clonality was taken to be one minus Pielou's evenness. Tissue-enriched TCRs were identified by differential abundance testing using productive amino-acid clonotypes, minimum total count 5 and alpha 0.1. The Jaccard Index and the Morisita Overlap Index were used to quantify repertoire overlap between compartments. TCR beta CDR3s were clustered by GLIPH together with public tetramer-defined viral CDR3s, and at least three viral sequences plus V-gene enrichment were required for viral motifs. As stored in TCRdb, this immuneACCESS dataset retains in-frame rearrangements with V and J assigned. A fraction of the clones does not appear; measured against another copy, unresolved V genes explain less than half of the discrepancy, and the remainder lacks a known reason. That table gives V, J and clone size, and the DNA gave D and trimming. The sample records about 39,000 clones, around 79% of which are singletons. The ten most abundant clones make up roughly 35% of the sample.

At diagnosis, tumor, uninvolved tumor-adjacent lung and peripheral blood were collected and then preserved as a mix of FFPE and fresh-frozen material. For TCR repertoire profiling, blood samples were analyzed as peripheral blood mononuclear cells. As to this clone: There is no known antigen for this receptor. There are no base qualities to consult, and no much larger clone falls within one base.

The clonotype comes from a woman aged 35-70 years with stage II squamous cell lung carcinoma. The chain employs TRBV6-5 and TRBJ2-5; TRBD1 agrees with 8 junctional bases. The sample in question was PBMCs, obtained before any cancer treatment. The CDR3 protein sequence reads: CASSYGDRGETQYF. In nucleotide form, the sequence is TGTGCCAGCAGTTACGGCGACAGGGGAGAGACCCAGTACTTC.